These T cell receptor beta chains were read from a single sample in a study of blood T cells in healthy people across ages. TCRdb used MiXCR to reprocess the 5' RACE reads, holding one entry per CDR3 protein. The table records 630,000 or so distinct CDR3 sequences, approximately 31% of them present only once. The source material was blood. These receptor sequences come from a woman older than 75 in good health. Each CDR3 is given with its conserved first and last residue. The D gene is left open where the match is weak. Only part of the rows carry a size: once, few, many, or a class if the clone is expanded.

V: TRBV3-1; size: few; J: TRBJ2-3; D: -; DNA: TGTGCCAGCAGCCAAGAGGAGGTGTTGGGCCGAGGTACGCAGTATTTT; CDR3: CASSQEEVLGRGTQYF
V: TRBV5-1; size: few; J: TRBJ2-5; D: TRBD2; DNA: TGCGCCAGCAGCCCACCCCTAGCGGGGGGGCACGATGAGCAGTACTTC; CDR3: CASSPPLAGGHDEQYF
V: TRBV20-1; size: few; J: TRBJ1-6; D: -; DNA: TGCAGTGTTCGGACAGACAATAATTCACCCCTCCACTTT; CDR3: CSVRTDNNSPLHF
V: TRBV10-3; size: -; J: TRBJ2-7; D: TRBD2; DNA: TGTGCCATCAGTGAGAAGGGACTAGCGGGAGTCCACGAGCAGTACTTC; CDR3: CAISEKGLAGVHEQYF
V: TRBV27; size: -; J: TRBJ1-6; D: TRBD1; DNA: TGTGCCAGCAGTCTCCGACAGGGGTCGGCTCAGAATTCACCCCTCCACTTT; CDR3: CASSLRQGSAQNSPLHF
V: TRBV7-2; size: -; J: TRBJ2-1; D: -; DNA: TGTGCCAGCAGCTTAGCTGGGGCATACAACAGGGATAGTGAGCAGTTCTTC; CDR3: CASSLAGAYNRDSEQFF
V: TRBV29-1; size: -; J: TRBJ2-3; D: TRBD2; DNA: TGCAGCGTTGAGGGGACTAGCTCAAATACAGATACGCAGTATTTT; CDR3: CSVEGTSSNTDTQYF
V: TRBV20-1; size: many; J: TRBJ2-7; D: -; DNA: TGCAGTGCTTTAACAGAACATTCCTACGAGCAGTACTTC; CDR3: CSALTEHSYEQYF
V: TRBV6-2/TRBV6-3; size: few; J: TRBJ1-1; D: -; DNA: TGTGCCAGCAGTTACTCGGTTGGTAGGGGTGAAGCTTTCTTT; CDR3: CASSYSVGRGEAFF
V: TRBV6-6; size: once; J: TRBJ2-1; D: -; DNA: TGTGCCAGCAGTTACGACCCAGGCTCCTACAATGAGCAGTTCTTC; CDR3: CASSYDPGSYNEQFF
V: TRBV12-3/TRBV12-4; size: -; J: TRBJ1-3; D: -; DNA: TGTGCCAGCAGTTTTGGAGGCCATGGAAACACCATATATTTT; CDR3: CASSFGGHGNTIYF
V: TRBV4-3; size: many; J: TRBJ2-1; D: TRBD1; DNA: TGCGCCAGCAGCCAGGGGGCCGCCGGGACAGATACCTACAATGAGCAGTTCTTC; CDR3: CASSQGAAGTDTYNEQFF
V: TRBV5-1; size: -; J: TRBJ2-1; D: TRBD2; DNA: TGCGCCAGCAGCTTGGGCCCTAGCGGGACCAACAATGAGCAGTTCTTC; CDR3: CASSLGPSGTNNEQFF
V: TRBV30; size: many; J: TRBJ2-6; D: TRBD1; DNA: TGTGCCTGGAGTCGTCCCGGGACAGGGGTAGGGGCCAACGTCCTGACTTTC; CDR3: CAWSRPGTGVGANVLTF
V: TRBV5-1; size: -; J: TRBJ1-2; D: TRBD1; DNA: TGCGCCAGCAGTGTGACAGGGGACGACTATGGCTACACCTTC; CDR3: CASSVTGDDYGYTF
V: TRBV7-9; size: many; J: TRBJ2-1; D: -; DNA: TGTGCCAGCAGCGCCCCAATGGGGAAGGGGTCCGGTCACAATGAGCAGTTCTTC; CDR3: CASSAPMGKGSGHNEQFF
V: TRBV20-1; size: -; J: TRBJ2-7; D: -; DNA: TGCAGTGCTCAGATCGGGACCATCTCCTACGAGCAGTACTTC; CDR3: CSAQIGTISYEQYF
V: TRBV5-1; size: -; J: TRBJ2-7; D: TRBD1; DNA: TGCGCCAGCAGCTTGGCCGGACAGGTCTACGAGCAGTACTTC; CDR3: CASSLAGQVYEQYF
V: TRBV25-1; size: many; J: TRBJ2-1; D: -; DNA: TGTGCCAGCAGTGCGAGAGGTCGCAATGAGCAGTTCTTC; CDR3: CASSARGRNEQFF
V: TRBV5-1; size: many; J: TRBJ2-7; D: TRBD2; DNA: TGCGCCAGCAGCCCGCGAACCAAACTAGCGGGGGGCAACTCCTACGAGCAGTACTTC; CDR3: CASSPRTKLAGGNSYEQYF
V: TRBV4-2; size: -; J: TRBJ2-7; D: -; DNA: TGTGCCAGCTCACGTTACAAGGGCTCCTACGAGCAGTACTTC; CDR3: CASSRYKGSYEQYF
V: TRBV5-1; size: many; J: TRBJ2-2; D: -; DNA: TGCGCCAGCAGCTTGGAGGGTAACTCCGGGGAGCTGTTTTTT; CDR3: CASSLEGNSGELFF
V: TRBV20-1; size: once; J: TRBJ2-7; D: -; DNA: TGCAGTGCTCCCATCCCATCGAGGGGGGTCTCCTACGAGCAGTACTTC; CDR3: CSAPIPSRGVSYEQYF
V: TRBV5-1; size: many; J: TRBJ2-7; D: -; DNA: TGCGCCAGCAGCCCCGCGGAATCTCCCTACGAGCAGTACTTC; CDR3: CASSPAESPYEQYF
V: TRBV19; size: -; J: TRBJ1-3; D: -; DNA: TGTGCCAGCGCCAAGGAGGGTTTAAGCTCTGGAAACACCATATATTTT; CDR3: CASAKEGLSSGNTIYF
V: TRBV20-1; size: many; J: TRBJ2-5; D: TRBD2; DNA: TGCAGTGCTCGGACTAGCGGGTCAGGCCAGTACTTC; CDR3: CSARTSGSGQYF
V: TRBV13; size: many; J: TRBJ1-6; D: -; DNA: TGTGCCAGCAGCCTCCGGAGAGCCATGTCCTATAATTCACCCCTCCACTTT; CDR3: CASSLRRAMSYNSPLHF
V: TRBV19; size: few; J: TRBJ2-3; D: -; DNA: TGTGCCAGTCGCGAGCTGAATACGCAGTATTTT; CDR3: CASRELNTQYF
V: TRBV29-1; size: -; J: TRBJ1-2; D: TRBD1; DNA: TGCAGCGTTGTGTCGACAGGGTCGGGCTATGGCTACACCTTC; CDR3: CSVVSTGSGYGYTF
V: TRBV6-1; size: many; J: TRBJ1-2; D: TRBD1; DNA: TGTGCCAGCAGAGGGACAGGGAACTATGGCTACACCTTC; CDR3: CASRGTGNYGYTF
V: TRBV7-8; size: few; J: TRBJ2-2; D: -; DNA: TGTGCCGGGATAGCTGGTCGTTTCACCGGGGAGCTGTTTTTT; CDR3: CAGIAGRFTGELFF
V: TRBV28; size: -; J: TRBJ2-5; D: -; DNA: TGTGCCAGCAGTCCCCCAGGGGGGGGGGATTACGAGCAGGACTTC; CDR3: CASSPPGGGDYEQDF
V: TRBV9; size: many; J: TRBJ2-7; D: -; DNA: TGTGCCAGCAGCGTAGGGGTGATACGCTACGAGCAGTACTTC; CDR3: CASSVGVIRYEQYF
V: TRBV19; size: few; J: TRBJ1-2; D: -; DNA: TGTGCCAGTAGTCCCCGGCGCAGCCCAGACTATGACTACACCTTC; CDR3: CASSPRRSPDYDYTF
V: TRBV12-3/TRBV12-4; size: -; J: TRBJ1-3; D: TRBD1; DNA: TGTGCCAGCAGTTTAGAGGGACAGGTCTCTGGAAACACCATATATTTT; CDR3: CASSLEGQVSGNTIYF
V: TRBV20-1; size: many; J: TRBJ2-5; D: TRBD2; DNA: TGCAGTGCTGACGGGACTACTCAAGAGACCCAGTACTTC; CDR3: CSADGTTQETQYF
V: TRBV2; size: -; J: TRBJ1-5; D: -; DNA: TGTGCCAGCAGTCACGATACAGCAAGAAATCAGCCCCAGCATTTT; CDR3: CASSHDTARNQPQHF
V: TRBV29-1; size: -; J: TRBJ2-3; D: TRBD2; DNA: TGCAGCGTTGAACGACTAGCTAGCACAGATACGCAGTATTTT; CDR3: CSVERLASTDTQYF
V: TRBV11-3; size: -; J: TRBJ2-3; D: TRBD1; DNA: TGTGCCAGCAGCTTAGGAGGGGGCCTGCCCACAGATACGCAGTATTTT; CDR3: CASSLGGGLPTDTQYF
V: TRBV6-2/TRBV6-3; size: once; J: TRBJ2-1; D: TRBD1; DNA: TGTGCCAGCAGTAACCGGGACAGGGGGGTCTCCGGATCGAATGAGCAGTTCTTC; CDR3: CASSNRDRGVSGSNEQFF
V: TRBV27; size: few; J: TRBJ1-5; D: TRBD1; DNA: TGTGCCAGCAGTCAAGAGACAGGGCGAGGCAATCAGCCCCAGCATTTT; CDR3: CASSQETGRGNQPQHF
V: TRBV30; size: many; J: TRBJ2-6; D: -; DNA: TGTGCCTGGAGTGTAACTGGGGCCAACGTCCTGACTTTC; CDR3: CAWSVTGANVLTF
V: TRBV7-2; size: many; J: TRBJ2-3; D: TRBD1; DNA: TGTGCCAGCAGCTTAGAGGGGGACAGGGCCTCATTGGTGACAGATACGCAGTATTTT; CDR3: CASSLEGDRASLVTDTQYF
V: TRBV28; size: -; J: TRBJ1-1; D: -; DNA: TGTGCCAGCAACTGGGCAGGGGAGGTCGAGGCTTTCTTT; CDR3: CASNWAGEVEAFF
V: TRBV7-2; size: once; J: TRBJ2-1; D: TRBD2; DNA: TGTGCCAGCAGCCCTGGCGGGGGGTTGAATGAGCAGTTCTTC; CDR3: CASSPGGGLNEQFF
V: TRBV18; size: -; J: TRBJ2-2; D: -; DNA: TGTGCCAGCTCACTGCTAACAGGGTTTACCGGGGAGCTGTTTTTT; CDR3: CASSLLTGFTGELFF
V: TRBV5-1; size: many; J: TRBJ2-5; D: -; DNA: TGCGCCAGCAGCTGGGAGTATCAAGAGACCCAGTACTTC; CDR3: CASSWEYQETQYF
V: TRBV12-1; size: once; J: TRBJ2-3; D: -; DNA: TGTGCCAGCAGCTTTGGGGGGCATACGCAGTATTTT; CDR3: CASSFGGHTQYF
V: TRBV12-3/TRBV12-4; size: many; J: TRBJ2-7; D: TRBD2; DNA: TGTGCCAGCAGTCCCGGGGGGAGGAGCCGCGAGCAGTACTTC; CDR3: CASSPGGRSREQYF
V: TRBV20-1; size: many; J: TRBJ1-5; D: -; DNA: TGCAGTGCTAGAGGGGGGGGGACCTGGGGCAATCAGCCCCAGCATTTT; CDR3: CSARGGGTWGNQPQHF
V: TRBV29-1; size: -; J: TRBJ2-7; D: -; DNA: TGCAGCGTTGAAGGGACAGCCTACGAGCAGTACTTC; CDR3: CSVEGTAYEQYF
V: TRBV5-1; size: many; J: TRBJ2-7; D: -; DNA: TGCGCCAGCTGTTGGGGGACATCCTCCTACGAGCAGTACTTC; CDR3: CASCWGTSSYEQYF
V: TRBV29-1; size: -; J: TRBJ2-2; D: TRBD2; DNA: TGCAGCGTTGAACTTAGCGGGGGGTACACCGGGGAGCTGTTTTTT; CDR3: CSVELSGGYTGELFF
V: TRBV7-7; size: many; J: TRBJ2-1; D: TRBD2; DNA: TGTGCTAGCAGCTTAGAGGCGGGGGGGAATGAGCAGTTCTTC; CDR3: CASSLEAGGNEQFF